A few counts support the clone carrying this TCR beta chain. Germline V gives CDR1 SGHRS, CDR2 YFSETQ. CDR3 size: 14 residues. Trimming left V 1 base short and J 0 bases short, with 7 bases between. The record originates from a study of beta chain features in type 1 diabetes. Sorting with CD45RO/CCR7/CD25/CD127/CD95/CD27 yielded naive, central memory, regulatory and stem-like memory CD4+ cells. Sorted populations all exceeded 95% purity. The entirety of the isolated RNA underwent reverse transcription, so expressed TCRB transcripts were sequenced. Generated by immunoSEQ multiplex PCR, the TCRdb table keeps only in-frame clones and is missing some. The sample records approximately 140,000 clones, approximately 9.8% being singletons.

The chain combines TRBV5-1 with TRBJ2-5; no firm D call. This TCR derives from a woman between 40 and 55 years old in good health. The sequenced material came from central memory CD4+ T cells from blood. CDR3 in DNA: TGCGCCAGCAGCTTGTTTAGCAACCAAGAGACCCAGTACTTC. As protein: CASSLFSNQETQYF. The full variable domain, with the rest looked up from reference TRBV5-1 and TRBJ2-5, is KAGVTQTPRYLIKTRGQQVTLSCSPISGHRSVSWYQQTPGQGLQFLFEYFSETQRNKGNFPGRFSGRQFSNSRSEMNVSTLELGDSALYLCASSLFSNQETQYFGPGTRLLVL.